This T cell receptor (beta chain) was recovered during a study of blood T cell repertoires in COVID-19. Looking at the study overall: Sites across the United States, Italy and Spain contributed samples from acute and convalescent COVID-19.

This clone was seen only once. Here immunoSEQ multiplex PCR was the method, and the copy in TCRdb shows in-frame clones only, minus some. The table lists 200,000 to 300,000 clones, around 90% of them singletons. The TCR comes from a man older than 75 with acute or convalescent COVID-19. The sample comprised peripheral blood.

DNA of the CDR3: TGCGCCAGCAGCTCGGGGTTAGGTAATGAAAAACTGTTTTTT. Protein: CASSSGLGNEKLFF. The V call is TRBV5-1, the J call TRBJ1-4; D gene unclear. CDR1 and CDR2 (germline): SGHRS, YFSETQ. V gave up 3 bases and J gave up 4 bases, with 10 bases separating them. There are 14 residues in the CDR3.